The text below deals with one T cell receptor (beta chain). The target antigen is unknown. This entry belongs to a study of radiotherapy plus CTLA-4 blockade in lung cancer. Study context: Objective responses were seen in 18% of patients, disease control in around 31%. General study points: Reported findings show early blood T cell clone dynamics, with interferon-beta, best predicted response. Blood saw expansion of tumor-derived TCR clones after radiotherapy plus ipilimumab.

Sequencing used immunoSEQ multiplex PCR; TCRdb keeps in-frame clones, though not all of them. The data show 70,000 to 95,000 clones, approximately 83% seen once. The CDR3 is 13 amino acids. The V gene's germline CDR1 is SGHNT and CDR2 YENEEA. V was cut by 3 bases and J by 4 bases, with 7 bases left in between. Those with chemo-refractory metastatic non-small-cell lung cancer were treated with focal radiation combined with CTLA-4 blockade using ipilimumab. V usage is TRBV11-3 and J usage is TRBJ1-3, with D uncertain. The sequences come from peripheral blood, collected from a patient treated with radiotherapy plus ipilimumab. This clonotype was sampled from a human donor with non-small cell lung cancer that progressed on radiotherapy plus ipilimumab. CDR3 amino acids: CASSFGAGNTIYF. Here the CDR3 DNA reads TGTGCCAGCAGCTTTGGAGCCGGAAACACCATATATTTT.